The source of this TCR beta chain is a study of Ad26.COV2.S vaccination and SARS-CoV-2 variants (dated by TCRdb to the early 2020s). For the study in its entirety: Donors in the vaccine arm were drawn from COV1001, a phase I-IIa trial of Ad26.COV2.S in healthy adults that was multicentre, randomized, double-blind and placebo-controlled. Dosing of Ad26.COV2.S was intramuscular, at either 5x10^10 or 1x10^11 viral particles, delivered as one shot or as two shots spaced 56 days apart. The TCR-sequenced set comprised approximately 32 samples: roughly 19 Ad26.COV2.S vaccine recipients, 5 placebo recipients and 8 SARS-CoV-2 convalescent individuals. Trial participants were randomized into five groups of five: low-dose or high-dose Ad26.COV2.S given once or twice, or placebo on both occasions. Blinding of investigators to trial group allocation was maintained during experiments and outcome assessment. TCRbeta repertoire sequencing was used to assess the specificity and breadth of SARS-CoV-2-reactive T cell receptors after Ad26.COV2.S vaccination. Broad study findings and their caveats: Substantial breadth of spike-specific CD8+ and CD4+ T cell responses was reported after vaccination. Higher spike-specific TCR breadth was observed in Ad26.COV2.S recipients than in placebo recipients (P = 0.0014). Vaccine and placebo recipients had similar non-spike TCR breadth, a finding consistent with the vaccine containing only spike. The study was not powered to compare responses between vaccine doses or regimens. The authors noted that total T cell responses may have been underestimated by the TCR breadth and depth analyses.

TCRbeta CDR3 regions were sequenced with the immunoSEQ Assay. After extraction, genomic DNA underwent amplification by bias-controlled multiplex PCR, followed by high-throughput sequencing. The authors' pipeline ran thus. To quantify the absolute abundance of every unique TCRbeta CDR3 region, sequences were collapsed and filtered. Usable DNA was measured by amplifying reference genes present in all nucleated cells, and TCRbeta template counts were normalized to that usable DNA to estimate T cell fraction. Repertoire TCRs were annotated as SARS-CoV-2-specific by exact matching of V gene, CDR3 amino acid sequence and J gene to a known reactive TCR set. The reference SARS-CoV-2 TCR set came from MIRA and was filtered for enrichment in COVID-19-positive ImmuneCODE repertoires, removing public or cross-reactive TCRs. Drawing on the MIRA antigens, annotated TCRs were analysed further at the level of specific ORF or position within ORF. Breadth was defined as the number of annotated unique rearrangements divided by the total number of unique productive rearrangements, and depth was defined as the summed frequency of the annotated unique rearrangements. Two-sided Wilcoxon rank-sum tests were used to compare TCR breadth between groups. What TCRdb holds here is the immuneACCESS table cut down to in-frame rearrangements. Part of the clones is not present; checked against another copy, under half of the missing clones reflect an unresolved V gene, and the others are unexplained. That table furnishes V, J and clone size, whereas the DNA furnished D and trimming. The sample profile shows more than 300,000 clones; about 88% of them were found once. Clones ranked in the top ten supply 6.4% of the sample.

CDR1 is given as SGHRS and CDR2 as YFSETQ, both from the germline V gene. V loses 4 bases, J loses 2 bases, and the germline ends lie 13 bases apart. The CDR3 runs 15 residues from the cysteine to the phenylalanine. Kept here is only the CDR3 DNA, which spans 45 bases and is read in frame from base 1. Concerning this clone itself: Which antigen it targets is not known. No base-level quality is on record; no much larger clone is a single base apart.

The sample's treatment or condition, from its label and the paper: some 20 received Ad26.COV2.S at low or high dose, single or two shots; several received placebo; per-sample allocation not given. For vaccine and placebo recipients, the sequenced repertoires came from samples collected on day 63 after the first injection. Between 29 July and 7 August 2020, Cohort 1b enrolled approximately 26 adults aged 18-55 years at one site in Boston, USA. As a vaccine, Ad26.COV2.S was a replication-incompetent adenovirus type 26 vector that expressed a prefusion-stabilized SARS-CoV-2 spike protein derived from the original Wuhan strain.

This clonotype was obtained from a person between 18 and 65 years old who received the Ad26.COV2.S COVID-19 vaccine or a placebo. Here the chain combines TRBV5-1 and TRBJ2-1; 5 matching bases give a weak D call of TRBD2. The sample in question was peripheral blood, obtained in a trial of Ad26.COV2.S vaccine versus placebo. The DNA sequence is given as TGCGCCAGCAGCCCCCGGACTGGGACCTACAATGAGCAGTTCTTC. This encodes CASSPRTGTYNEQFF.